These 26 T cell receptor beta chains share one sample of origin, sequenced in a study of T and B cells in COVID-19 patients. From blood, roughly 220-550 ng of genomic DNA served as TRB template. Multiplex PCR with BIOMED2 TRB-A/B primer pools amplified TRB rearrangements. TCRdb independently ran MiXCR on the multiplex PCR reads; one entry per CDR3 protein. The repertoire holds around 15,000 distinct CDR3 sequences, with about 29% as singletons. The sample was blood. These TCRs come from a human donor who had recovered from COVID-19.

CDR3 sequence (DNA): TGTGCCAGCTCACCAGGCGGGACGTCGTTCTCGCCCCAGCATTTT. It yields the protein CASSPGGTSFSPQHF. The V call is TRBV18, the J call TRBJ1-5; a possible D gene is TRBD1 (5 bases). The CDR3 is 15 residues long. Deletions cut 2 bases from V and 9 bases from J, with 17 bases between. Germline V gives CDR1 KGHSH, CDR2 LQKENI. Full variable domain (remainder filled in from reference TRBV18 and TRBJ1-5): NAGVMQNPRHLVRRRGQEARLRCSPMKGHSHVYWYRQLPEEGLKFMVYLQKENIIDESGMPKERFSAEFPKEGPSILRIQQVVRGDSAAYFCASSPGGTSFSPQHFGDGTRLSIL.

The CDR3 DNA reads TGTGCCAGCAGTTTTACTGTAGCCCAAGAGACCCAGTACTTC. It is translated as CASSFTVAQETQYF. This chain joins TRBV6-2 or TRBV6-3 and TRBJ2-5; D gene unclear. Trimming took off 4 bases at V and 1 base at J, with 10 bases between the two ends. The CDR3 loop spans 14 amino acids. Germline assignment: CDR1 MNHEY and CDR2 SVGEGT.

As to this clonotype: Given a much more abundant clone one base away, this may be a read error. The chain recombines TRBV11-3 with TRBJ2-1, with TRBD2 identical over 10 bases. V lost 6 bases to trimming and J lost 15 bases; unmatched junction nucleotides: 11. CDR1 SGHNT and CDR2 YENEEA come from the germline V gene. CDR3 length equals 13 residues. In DNA form, the CDR3 reads TGTGCCAGCAGTTACAAAGGGGCTAGCGGGAGGTTCTTC. Its protein is CASSYKGASGRFF. The full variable domain, in which reference TRBV11-3 and TRBJ2-1 provide the parts outside the CDR3, is EAGVVQSPRYKIIEKKQPVAFWCNPISGHNTLYWYLQNLGQGPELLIRYENEEAVDDSQLPKDRFSAERLKGVDSTLKIQPAELGDSAVYLCASSYKGASGRFFGPGTRLTVL.

Points on this clonotype: This may stem from a read error, because a much larger clone lies one nucleotide away. V gene TRBV12-3 or TRBV12-4 combines with J gene TRBJ2-5; D gene ambiguous. The CDR3 is 13 amino acids. CDR3 sequence reads: CASSFGRKETKYF. Written as DNA, the CDR3 is TGTGCCAGCAGTTTCGGCAGGAAAGAGACCAAGTACTTC.

This clonotype is termed medium-sized. The chain uses TRBV29-1 and TRBJ2-3; D is undetermined. CDR1 and CDR2 from the germline V gene are SQVTM and ANQGSEA. V shed 7 bases and J shed 1 base, with 12 bases lying between them. This CDR3 contains 13 residues. Here the CDR3 reads CSALGWGTDTQYF. The DNA for the CDR3 is TGCAGCGCATTAGGGTGGGGCACAGATACGCAGTATTTT.

This clonotype was detected only once. The V gene is TRBV6-5, the J gene TRBJ2-1, with TRBD2 matching 13 bases. V dropped 5 bases and J dropped 6; count of bases not matched to a gene: 4. The CDR3 is 15 amino acids. The germline V gene encodes CDR1 MNHEY and CDR2 SVGAGI. Written as DNA, the CDR3 is TGTGCCAGCAGTAGAACTAGCGGGGGGGCCAATGAGCAGTTCTTC. It specifies CASSRTSGGANEQFF.

This clonotype was recorded once. The chain is built from TRBV13 and TRBJ2-2, with 7 nucleotides matching TRBD2. V lost 2 bases to trimming and J lost 1 base; unmatched junction nucleotides: 7. Germline loops: CDR1 PRHDT, CDR2 FYEKMQ (reference sequence). The CDR3 runs 17 residues. DNA of the CDR3: TGTGCCAGCAGCTTAAGCCGAGCGGGATTGAACACCGGGGAGCTGTTTTTT. Amino acid sequence: CASSLSRAGLNTGELFF.

This chain uses TRBV24-1 with TRBJ2-3; 8 nucleotides agree with TRBD1. CDR1 is KGHDR, CDR2 SFDVKD, per germline. This CDR3 has 15 residues. After removal of 5 bases from V and 0 bases from J, the junction contained 3 bases not matched to a gene. CDR3 DNA: TGTGCCACCAGTGCAGGGGGCGCAAGCACAGATACGCAGTATTTT. It translates to CATSAGGASTDTQYF.

This chain links TRBV6-2 or TRBV6-3 with TRBJ1-2, with D possibly matching TRBD1 (5 bases). The germline V and J ends were trimmed by 4 bases and 9 bases, with 24 bases remaining between them. The CDR3 contains 16 residues. The germline V gene has CDR1 MNHEY and CDR2 SVGEGT. CDR3 sequence reads: CASSLAGRELQGRYTF. The CDR3 bases are TGTGCCAGCAGTTTAGCGGGCAGGGAGCTTCAAGGTCGCTACACCTTC.

This clonotype turned up a few times. V gene TRBV6-5 combines with J gene TRBJ1-2, with D tentatively TRBD1 (5 bases). The CDR3 has 14 amino acids. V was pared by 10 bases and J by 4 bases, with 19 bases between. The germline CDR1 and CDR2 sequences are MNHEY and SVGAGI. As DNA, the CDR3 is TGTGCCATCAGCCCGAGTCCAGGGCCCTATGGCTACACCTTC. It encodes CAISPSPGPYGYTF.

This chain joins TRBV6-5 and TRBJ1-6; the D is unclear. The V end lost 6 bases, the J end lost 6 bases, and 12 bases lay between the germline ends. The CDR3 length is 14 residues. Per the germline V gene, CDR1 is MNHEY and CDR2 is SVGAGI. CDR3 nucleotides: TGTGCCAGCAGGCAAAGCCGGGTTAATTCACCCCTCCACTTT. It is translated as CASRQSRVNSPLHF.

This clonotype has a single count. The chain has TRBV19 and TRBJ1-1; D remains ambiguous. Germline CDR1 and CDR2: LNHDA and SQIVND (reference sequence). V lost 5 bases and J lost 10, with 17 bases in between. This CDR3 has 13 residues. CDR3 sequence (DNA): TGTGCCAGTAGTCTACCAGGACTGTCCGGAGCTTTCTTT. It yields the protein CASSLPGLSGAFF.

This clonotype was observed once. The V and J genes are TRBV19 and TRBJ1-5, with D perhaps matching TRBD1 (5 bases). Germline values: CDR1 LNHDA, CDR2 SQIVND (reference sequence). The CDR3 loop spans 16 amino acids. V was shortened by 8 bases and J by 0 bases, with 17 bases between the two germline ends. Here the CDR3 DNA reads TGTGCCAGTTGTACTGACAGATGGAATAGCAATCAGCCCCAGCATTTT. Protein product: CASCTDRWNSNQPQHF.

A few counts support this clonotype. V is TRBV5-6 and J is TRBJ1-2; D call uncertain. The V gene lost 0 bases and the J gene lost 7 bases, with 7 bases spanning the gap. The CDR3 contains 12 residues. CDR1 is SGHDT and CDR2 is YYEEEE in the germline V gene. The CDR3 DNA follows: TGTGCCAGCAGCTTGGCCGTGCGTGGCTACACCTTC. Residues: CASSLAVRGYTF.

This clonotype ranks as medium-sized. The rearrangement joins TRBV27 to TRBJ2-7; D remains ambiguous. Germline values: CDR1 MNHEY, CDR2 SMNVEV (reference sequence). The CDR3 runs to 13 residues. V dropped 6 bases and J dropped 6 bases, with 15 bases sitting between them. This chain's CDR3 is CASSRLQAGEQYF. For the CDR3, the DNA is TGTGCCAGCAGCCGGCTTCAAGCTGGCGAGCAGTACTTC.

This clonotype has just a few counts. This CDR3 reads CASSPLAGRSTDTQYF. The DNA for the CDR3 is TGCGCCAGCAGCCCTCTAGCGGGCCGGAGCACAGATACGCAGTATTTT. This sequence joins TRBV5-1 and TRBJ2-3; 8 bases are shared with TRBD2. The CDR3 is made up of 16 amino acids. The V gene end was trimmed by 4 bases and the J gene end by 0 bases; junction bases not matched to a gene: 7. The germline V gene has CDR1 SGHRS and CDR2 YFSETQ.

The chain carries TRBV5-1 and TRBJ2-7; tentatively, D is TRBD2 (5 bases). CDR1 SGHRS and CDR2 YFSETQ come from the germline V gene. CDR3 length: 14 amino acids. V shed 2 bases and J shed 0 bases, with 9 bases lying between them. The CDR3 loop is CASSFGLLSYEQYF. CDR3 DNA: TGCGCCAGCAGCTTCGGACTCCTCTCCTACGAGCAGTACTTC.

In its sample, this clonotype ranks as medium-sized. J is TRBJ2-7 and V is TRBV29-1; D is unclear. Germline values: CDR1 SQVTM, CDR2 ANQGSEA. The V gene lost 4 bases and the J gene lost 2 bases, with 9 bases spanning the gap. The CDR3 runs to 12 residues. CDR3 sequence: CSVVSKTYEQYF. DNA of the CDR3: TGCAGCGTTGTTAGCAAAACCTACGAGCAGTACTTC.

This clonotype was counted between two and nine times. The chain employs TRBV11-3 and TRBJ2-6; D is possibly TRBD1 or TRBD2 (6 bases each). V dropped 0 bases and J dropped 4 bases, with 10 bases sitting between them. This CDR3 is 16 amino acids long. Per germline, CDR1 SGHNT and CDR2 YENEEA. The CDR3 loop is CASSLEGGSGANVLTF. The CDR3 DNA sequence: TGTGCCAGCAGCTTAGAGGGGGGCTCAGGGGCCAACGTCCTGACTTTC.

The chain is built from TRBV7-2 and TRBJ2-6, with TRBD1 matching over 10 bases. V dropped 5 bases and J dropped 0; count of bases not matched to a gene: 7. From germline, CDR1 is SGHTA and CDR2 FQGNSA. This CDR3 comprises 18 residues. Written as DNA, the CDR3 is TGTGCCAGCAGCACGGGACAGGGGATCGGCTCTGGGGCCAACGTCCTGACTTTC. Encoded protein: CASSTGQGIGSGANVLTF.

The sample holds a few counts of this clonotype. This rearrangement joins TRBV14 to TRBJ2-3; possible D gene TRBD1, 5 bases. The CDR3 extends over 16 amino acids. The V end lost 3 bases, the J end lost 5 bases, and 18 bases lay between the germline ends. Germline lookup yields CDR1 SGHDN and CDR2 FVKESK. The chain's CDR3 is CASSQERSRVGDTQYF. Written as DNA, the CDR3 is TGTGCCAGCAGCCAGGAGAGGTCCAGGGTCGGAGATACGCAGTATTTT.

The chain links TRBV27 to TRBJ1-2; unclear D gene. The V gene's germline CDR1 is MNHEY and CDR2 SMNVEV (reference sequence). The V gene lost 3 bases and the J gene lost 6 bases, with 26 bases spanning the gap. This CDR3 is 18 amino acids long. CDR3 nucleotide sequence: TGTGCCAGCAGTTTGTCGCGCATTGGCGCCCCGAGCCGGAATGGCTACACCTTC. Its translation is CASSLSRIGAPSRNGYTF.

This clonotype is categorized as medium-sized (0.01 to 0.1%). The chain employs TRBV19 and TRBJ2-5; 8 bases are shared with TRBD2. The V gene end was trimmed by 7 bases and the J gene end by 8 bases; junction bases not matched to a gene: 9. The germline gives CDR1 LNHDA, CDR2 SQIVND (reference sequence). The CDR3 has 13 residues. The CDR3 DNA sequence: TGTGCCAGTACCACAGCGGGAGCAGACACCCAGTACTTC. Protein: CASTTAGADTQYF.

The gene calls are TRBV19 and TRBJ2-7, with 9 bases identical to TRBD1. This CDR3 comprises 15 residues. Looked up from germline, CDR1 is LNHDA and CDR2 is SQIVND (reference sequence). J gave up 1 base and V 8 bases, and 9 bases lay outside the gene matches. For the CDR3, the DNA is TGTGCCAGTGCCATAACCGGGACAGGGTCCTACGAGCAGTACTTC. It specifies CASAITGTGSYEQYF.

The chain recombines TRBV12-5 with TRBJ1-3; D is undetermined. The CDR3 length is 14 residues. Trimming took 5 bases from V and 4 from J, leaving 12 bases between them. Germline V lookup: CDR1 LGHNT, CDR2 FRNRAP. The CDR3 reads CASGLETGGNTIYF. The DNA for the CDR3 is TGTGCTAGTGGTCTTGAAACGGGGGGAAACACCATATATTTT.

The CDR3 region is CAISEQPATDTQYF. CDR3 in DNA: TGTGCCATCAGTGAACAACCGGCCACAGATACGCAGTATTTT. V and J are TRBV10-3 and TRBJ2-3; no reliable D call. There are 14 residues in the CDR3. Looked up from germline, CDR1 is ENHRY and CDR2 is SYGVKD. V lost 3 bases and J 2 bases, leaving 9 bases between the germline ends.